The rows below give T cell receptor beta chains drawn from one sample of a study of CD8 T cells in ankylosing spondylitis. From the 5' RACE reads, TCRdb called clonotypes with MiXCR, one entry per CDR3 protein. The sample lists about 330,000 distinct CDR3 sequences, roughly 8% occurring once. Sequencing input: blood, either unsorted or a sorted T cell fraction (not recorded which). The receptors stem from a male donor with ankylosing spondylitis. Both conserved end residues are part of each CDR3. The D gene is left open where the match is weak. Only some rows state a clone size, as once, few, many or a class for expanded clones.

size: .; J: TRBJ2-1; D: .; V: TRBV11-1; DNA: TGTGCCAGCAGCTTAATCGCGGGGGCAGGGCACAATGAGCAGTTCTTC; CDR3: CASSLIAGAGHNEQFF
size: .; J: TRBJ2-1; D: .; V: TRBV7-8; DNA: TGTGCCAGCAGCTTAGGTGTCAAGGGTGACTACAATGAGCAGTTCTTC; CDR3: CASSLGVKGDYNEQFF
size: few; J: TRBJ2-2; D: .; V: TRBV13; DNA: TGTGCCAGCAGCTTTCCGGGGTCCGGGGAGCTGTTTTTT; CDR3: CASSFPGSGELFF
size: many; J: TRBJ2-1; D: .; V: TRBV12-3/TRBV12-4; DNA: TGTGCCAGCAAGTTATCCTACAATGAGCAGTTCTTC; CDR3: CASKLSYNEQFF
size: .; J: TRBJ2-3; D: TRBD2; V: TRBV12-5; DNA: TGTGCTAGTGGTTCCCTAGCGGGAGGGCCAGATACGCAGTATTTT; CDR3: CASGSLAGGPDTQYF
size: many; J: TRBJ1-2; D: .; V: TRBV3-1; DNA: TGTGCCAGCAGCCAGGGAGGGCGTAAGACCTTC; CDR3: CASSQGGRKTF
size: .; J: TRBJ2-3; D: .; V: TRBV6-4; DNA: TGTGCCAGCAGTGACGTTTGGCGTTCCGAGATAGATACGCAGTATTTT; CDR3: CASSDVWRSEIDTQYF
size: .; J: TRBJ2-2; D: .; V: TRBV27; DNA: TGTGCCAGCAGCTCCCTCCCCCCTGCGAGTGGCGGGGAGCTGTTTTTT; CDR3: CASSSLPPASGGELFF
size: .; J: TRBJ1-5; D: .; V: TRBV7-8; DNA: TGTGCCAGCAGCTTAGCCCATCCACAAGATAGCAATCAGCCCCAGCATTTT; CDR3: CASSLAHPQDSNQPQHF
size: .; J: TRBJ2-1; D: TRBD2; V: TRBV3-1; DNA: TGTGCCAGCAGCAAGCAGGTGGGGACTAGCGGGAACATCTACAATGAGCAGTTCTTC; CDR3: CASSKQVGTSGNIYNEQFF
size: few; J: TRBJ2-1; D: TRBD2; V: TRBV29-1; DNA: TGCAGCGCTCCCCCCAGCGGCCGGGGGACTAACAATGAGCAGTTCTTC; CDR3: CSAPPSGRGTNNEQFF
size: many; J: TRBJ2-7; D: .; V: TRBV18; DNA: TGTGCCAGCAGCCCGTTAGGGCCTTACGAGCAGTACTTC; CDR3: CASSPLGPYEQYF
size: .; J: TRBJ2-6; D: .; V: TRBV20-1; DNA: TGCAGTGCTTGGGACTCCTTGGGTGGGGCCAACGTCCTGACTTTC; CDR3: CSAWDSLGGANVLTF
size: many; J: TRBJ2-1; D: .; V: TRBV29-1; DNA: TGCAGCACTTCCCCCGGGGTAATTTCCTACAATGAGCAGTTCTTC; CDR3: CSTSPGVISYNEQFF
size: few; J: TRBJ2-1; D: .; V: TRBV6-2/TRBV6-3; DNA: TGTGCCAACAGTTACCTCAGGGGCGATGAGCAGTTCTTC; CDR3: CANSYLRGDEQFF
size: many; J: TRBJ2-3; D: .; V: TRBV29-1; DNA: TGCAGCGTCGGGGAGAGGGATTTT; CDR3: CSVGERDF
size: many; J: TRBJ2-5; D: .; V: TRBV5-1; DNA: TGCGCCAGCAGCCGGACTACAACAAATTCAGAGACCCAGTACTTC; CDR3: CASSRTTTNSETQYF
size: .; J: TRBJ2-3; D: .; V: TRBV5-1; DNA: TGCGCCAGTAACCCCGTTCAGGGAATCACAGATACGCAGTATTTT; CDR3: CASNPVQGITDTQYF
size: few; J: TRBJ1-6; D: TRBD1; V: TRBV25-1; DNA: TGTGCCAGCAGCGGACAGGGGGTTTCACCCCTCCACTTT; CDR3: CASSGQGVSPLHF
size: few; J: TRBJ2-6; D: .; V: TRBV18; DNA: TGTGCCAGCTCACCTGCTGGGGCCAACGTCCTGACTTTC; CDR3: CASSPAGANVLTF
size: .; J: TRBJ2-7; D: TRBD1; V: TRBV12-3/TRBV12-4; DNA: TGTGCCACCGGGCCGACAGGGGGATACGAGCAGTACTTC; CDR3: CATGPTGGYEQYF
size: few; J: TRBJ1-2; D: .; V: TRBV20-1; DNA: TGCAGTGCTAACCCCCCGGGGGTCTATGGCTACACCTTC; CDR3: CSANPPGVYGYTF